These 5 T cell receptor beta chains share one sample of origin, sequenced in a study of cytomegalovirus exposure and HLA in healthy donors. 13 Jbeta primers and 60 Vbeta primers were used for the PCR. The table came from immunoSEQ multiplex PCR; TCRdb's copy has only in-frame clones and leaves some out. The table counts around 53,000 clones; roughly 5.5% lies in the top ten. The specimen sequenced was PBMCs. The receptors were sampled from a male donor in good health and CMV-seropositive.

V gene TRBV2 combines with J gene TRBJ2-7, with a tentative D call TRBD1 (6 bases). The germline V and J ends were trimmed by 9 bases and 2 bases, with 14 bases remaining between them. The CDR3 covers 13 residues. Germline CDR1 is SNHLY and CDR2 is FYNNEI. DNA for the CDR3: TGTGCCAGTGATATGGGGGCCCCCTACGAGCAGTACTTC. Translating gives CASDMGAPYEQYF.

The chain recombines TRBV19 with TRBJ2-1, with D possibly TRBD1 on 6 matching bases. Trimming took off 4 bases at V and 4 bases at J, with 20 bases between the two ends. The CDR3 loop spans 17 amino acids. The V gene's germline CDR1 is LNHDA and CDR2 SQIVND (reference sequence). CDR3 loop: CASSTGRKDRKYNEQFF. The CDR3 bases are TGTGCCAGTAGTACGGGCCGCAAGGACAGAAAATACAATGAGCAGTTCTTC. Full variable domain (rest looked up from reference TRBV19 and TRBJ2-1): DGGITQSPKYLFRKEGQNVTLSCEQNLNHDAMYWYRQDPGQGLRLIYYSQIVNDFQKGDIAEGYSVSREKKESFPLTVTSAQKNPTAFYLCASSTGRKDRKYNEQFFGPGTRLTVL.

The V gene is TRBV5-1, the J gene TRBJ2-1; D not certain. This CDR3 comprises 12 residues. V was cut by 3 bases and J by 4 bases, with 5 bases left in between. In germline, CDR1 is SGHRS, CDR2 YFSETQ. CDR3 residues: CASSWQYNEQFF. The CDR3 bases are TGCGCCAGCAGCTGGCAATACAATGAGCAGTTCTTC.

V gene TRBV6-5 combines with J gene TRBJ2-5, with 12 bases fitting TRBD1. Germline V gene data show CDR1 as MNHEY and CDR2 as SVGAGI. The CDR3 runs to 15 residues. Losses at the gene ends were 6 bases for V and 9 bases for J; bases not matched to a gene: 11. The CDR3 spells CASSTPPGQGASQYF. CDR3 DNA sequence: TGTGCCAGCAGCACACCCCCGGGACAGGGGGCGTCCCAGTACTTC.

As for this clone: This same CDR3 is encoded by further DNA sequences in the sample. The V and J genes are TRBV5-1 and TRBJ1-4; TRBD1 matches at 8 bases. Germline V CDR1 and CDR2: SGHRS, YFSETQ. The CDR3 covers 14 residues. Unmatched junction bases numbered 5, after V lost 2 bases and J lost 8 bases. This CDR3 reads CASSFTGGEEKLFF. CDR3 coding DNA: TGCGCCAGCAGCTTCACAGGGGGTGAGGAAAAACTGTTTTTT.